This T cell receptor beta chain appears in the sequencing data of a study of cytomegalovirus exposure and HLA in healthy donors. Study-level background: In a later analysis, it was reported that the approximately 110 validation repertoires had been produced on the same platform as the 500 to 750 repertoires belonging to the first cohort.

This clone has just a few counts. Its target is unknown. One end of the junction fails to match germline, which may point to a read error. Study-wide results and caveats: The majority of TCR sequences were rare, yet some public TCRs appeared in many donors. Overall, approximately 150 TCR beta chains were annotated as cytomegalovirus-associated.

TCRdb's copy holds only in-frame clones and misses some; the assay was immunoSEQ multiplex PCR. The sample yields under 400,000 clones, approximately 90% seen once. This CDR3 has 13 residues. Germline CDR1 SQVTM, CDR2 ANQGSEA. The genes are TRBV29-1 and TRBJ1-1; the D gene is possibly TRBD1 (5 bases). The TCR sequence derives from a woman in her late teens or twenties in good health and CMV-seronegative. The sequenced sample consisted of PBMCs. The CDR3 loop is CSAETGSNTEAFF. CDR3 nucleotides: TGCAGCGCTGAAACAGGATCGAACACTGAAGCTTTCTTT.